The text below deals with one T cell receptor (beta chain). The assay was immunoSEQ multiplex PCR, and TCRdb's table has in-frame clones only and misses some. The sample has 2 million to 3 million clones, approximately 93% seen once; the top ten hold roughly 0.36%. This sample stems from a study of shared clonotypes between healthy human individuals. Germline loops: CDR1 SGHVS, CDR2 FNYEAQ. The CDR3 runs 14 residues. The V and J ends lost 2 bases and 1 base respectively, with 8 bases between them. The chain links TRBV7-6 to TRBJ1-2; no firm D call. The sample consisted of naive CD4+ T cells from PBMCs. The sample's subset: CD45RA+ positively selected. The sequence came from a man aged 18 to 29 in good health. Some clones in this sample may be carry-over from other donors' samples. The DNA for the CDR3 is TGTGCCAGCAGCTTAATGGGGAATAACTATGGCTACACCTTC. Translation: CASSLMGNNYGYTF.